This T cell receptor (beta chain) is from a study of blood T cell repertoires in COVID-19. Study information: Sites across the United States, Italy and Spain contributed samples from acute and convalescent COVID-19. The cDNA or gDNA used as material had been derived from T cells, B-cell-depleted T cells, or PBMCs.

The assay was immunoSEQ multiplex PCR, and TCRdb's table has in-frame clones only and misses some. The data hold some 350,000 clones, with about 93% observed a single time. What was sequenced was peripheral blood. This TCR came from a woman between 18 and 30 years old who had recovered from COVID-19.

The CDR3 coding sequence is TGTGCCAGCAGCTTAAAGCGGGAGTTGATCAATGAGCAGTTCTTC. It codes for CASSLKRELINEQFF. The chain has TRBV5-4 and TRBJ2-1, with 8 bases matching TRBD2. The CDR3 runs 15 residues. Germline lookup yields CDR1 SGHNT and CDR2 YYREEE (reference sequence). The ends lost 2 bases at V and 6 bases at J; junction bases unmatched: 7. The entire variable domain, with the rest obtained from reference TRBV5-4 and TRBJ2-1, is as follows: ETGVTQSPTHLIKTRGQQVTLRCSSQSGHNTVSWYQQALGQGPQFIFQYYREEENGRGNFPPRFSGLQFPNYSSELNVNALELDDSALYLCASSLKRELINEQFFGPGTRLTVL.